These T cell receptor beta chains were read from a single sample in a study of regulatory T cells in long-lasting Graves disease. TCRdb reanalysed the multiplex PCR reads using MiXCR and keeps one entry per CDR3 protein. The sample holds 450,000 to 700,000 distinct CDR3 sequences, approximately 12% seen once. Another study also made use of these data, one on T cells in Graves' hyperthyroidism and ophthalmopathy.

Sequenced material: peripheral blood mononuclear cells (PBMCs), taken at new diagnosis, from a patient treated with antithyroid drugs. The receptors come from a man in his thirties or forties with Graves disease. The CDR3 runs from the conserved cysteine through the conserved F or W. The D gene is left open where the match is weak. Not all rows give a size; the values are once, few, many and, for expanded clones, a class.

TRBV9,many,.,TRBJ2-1,TGTGCCAGCAGCCCGGTCGAGAATGAGCAGTTCTTC,CASSPVENEQFF
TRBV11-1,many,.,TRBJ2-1,TGTGCCAGCAGCGAGTGGGGGGCTGGGAACAATGAGCAGTTCTTC,CASSEWGAGNNEQFF
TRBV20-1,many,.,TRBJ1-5,TGCAGTGCTGCGGACGGCAATCAGCCCCAGCATTTT,CSAADGNQPQHF
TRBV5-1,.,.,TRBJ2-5,TGCGCCAGCAGCTTGGATCCAGCGGACTTAGAAGAGACCCAGTACTTC,CASSLDPADLEETQYF
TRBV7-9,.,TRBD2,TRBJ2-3,TGTGCCAGCAGCTTAGGGGGACTAGTAACAGATACGCAGTATTTT,CASSLGGLVTDTQYF
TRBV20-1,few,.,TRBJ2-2,TGCAGTGCTAGAGATCCCAGAGGGAGGAACACCGGGGAGCTGTTTTTT,CSARDPRGRNTGELFF
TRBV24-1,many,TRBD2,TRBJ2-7,TGTGCCACCAGTGATTTGACGTCTAGCGGGAACTACGAGCAGTACTTC,CATSDLTSSGNYEQYF
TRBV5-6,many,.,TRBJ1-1,TGTGCCAGCAGCTTGCTATACACTGAAGCTTTCTTT,CASSLLYTEAFF
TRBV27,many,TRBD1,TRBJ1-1,TGTGCCAGCATCCTTGGGACAGGGGGAAACACTGAAGCTTTCTTT,CASILGTGGNTEAFF
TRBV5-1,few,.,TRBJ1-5,TGCGCCAGCAGCTTGGGAGCAGGGGCAGGTCAGCCCCAGCATTTT,CASSLGAGAGQPQHF
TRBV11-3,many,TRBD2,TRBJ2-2,TGTGCCAGCAGCCCGGGGACTAGCGGGGTGAACACCGGGGAGCTGTTTTTT,CASSPGTSGVNTGELFF
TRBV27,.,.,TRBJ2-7,TGTGCCAGCAGTTTAAATTCCGCCGGGGTCTACGAGCAGTACTTC,CASSLNSAGVYEQYF
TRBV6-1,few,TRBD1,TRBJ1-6,TGTGCCAGCAGTGAAGTGGGGACAGCCCAAAATTCACCCCTCCACTTT,CASSEVGTAQNSPLHF
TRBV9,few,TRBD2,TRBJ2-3,TGTGCCAGCAGCGTAGAAGGTAGCGGGAGGTTTAGTGATACGCAGTATTTT,CASSVEGSGRFSDTQYF
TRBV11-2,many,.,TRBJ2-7,TGTGCCAGCAGCTTAGAGTCAGTCAGATACCTCTACGAGCAGTACTTC,CASSLESVRYLYEQYF
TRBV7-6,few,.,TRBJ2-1,TGTGCCAGCAGCTCTGGTGGTGAGCAGTTCTTC,CASSSGGEQFF
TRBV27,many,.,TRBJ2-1,TGTGCCAGCAGTCCGAGGGGGACTGTAGTCAATGAGCAGTTCTTC,CASSPRGTVVNEQFF
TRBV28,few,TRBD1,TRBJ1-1,TGTGCCAGCAGTCGGGACAGGGCGATGAACACTGAAGCTTTCTTT,CASSRDRAMNTEAFF
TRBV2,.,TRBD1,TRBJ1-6,TGTGCCAGCCGGGACAGTTATAATTCACCCCTCCACTTT,CASRDSYNSPLHF
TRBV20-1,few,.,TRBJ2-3,TGCAGTGCTGGGGGGTCACAAATGGGGATCCGATCTCCAGATACGCAGTATTTT,CSAGGSQMGIRSPDTQYF
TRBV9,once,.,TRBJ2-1,TGTGCCAGCAGAAGGGAAGCCTACAGTGAGCAGTTCTTC,CASRREAYSEQFF
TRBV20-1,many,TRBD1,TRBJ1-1,TGCAGTGCTAGTAGTAGTTCGACAGGGCACACTGAAGCTTTCTTT,CSASSSSTGHTEAFF
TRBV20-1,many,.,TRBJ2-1,TGCAGTGCTAGAGGCGGCGGGAATTCAAATGAGCAGTTCTTC,CSARGGGNSNEQFF
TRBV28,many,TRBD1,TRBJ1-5,TGTGCCAGCAGCGACCGGACAGGTGGGGATCAGCCCCAGCATTTT,CASSDRTGGDQPQHF
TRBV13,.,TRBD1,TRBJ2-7,TGTGCCAGCAGCCCCAGGACAGGGGGAATCGAGCAGTACTTC,CASSPRTGGIEQYF
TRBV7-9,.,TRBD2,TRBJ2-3,TGTGCCAGCAGCCAAGACCCACTAGCGGGAGGGCTGATTGGACCAAGTTACTCGCAGTATTTT,CASSQDPLAGGLIGPSYSQYF
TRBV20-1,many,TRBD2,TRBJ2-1,TGCAGTGCCCTTACTAGCGGGATTTCCAATGAGCAGTTCTTC,CSALTSGISNEQFF
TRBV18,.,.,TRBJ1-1,TGTGCCAGCTCACCAATCACAACTCTGGGGACTGAAGCTTTCTTT,CASSPITTLGTEAFF
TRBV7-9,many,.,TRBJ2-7,TGTGCCAGCAGTGTGGGGTCGCCTGACCGGTACTTC,CASSVGSPDRYF
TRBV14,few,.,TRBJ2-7,TGTGCCAGCAGCCAACCAGGGGGGTTCTACGAGCAGTACTTC,CASSQPGGFYEQYF
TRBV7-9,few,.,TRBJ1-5,TGTGCCAGCAGCGGGGACGATCAGCCCCAGCATTTT,CASSGDDQPQHF
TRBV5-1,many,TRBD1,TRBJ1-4,TGCGCCAGCAGCACCCGACAGGGCGGAAAACTGTTTTTT,CASSTRQGGKLFF
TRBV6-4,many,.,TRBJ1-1,TGTGCCAGCAGTGCCTCCGGGAACACTGAAGCTTTCTTT,CASSASGNTEAFF
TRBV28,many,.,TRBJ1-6,TGTGCCAGCACCCTTGGGTCACCCCTCCACTTT,CASTLGSPLHF
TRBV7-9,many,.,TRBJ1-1,TGTGCCAGCAGCTTACTTTTCGGGGGGGAAGCTTTCTTT,CASSLLFGGEAFF
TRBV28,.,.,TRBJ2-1,TGTGCCAGCACAGGGAAGGTAGTCAATGAGCAGTTCTTC,CASTGKVVNEQFF
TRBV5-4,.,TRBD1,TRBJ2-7,TGTGCCAGCAGCCAAAACAGGGGGGTAACCTCCTACGAGCAGTACTTC,CASSQNRGVTSYEQYF
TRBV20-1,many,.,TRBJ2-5,TGCAGTGCTAAAGTTAGCGCCCAAGAGACCCAGTACTTC,CSAKVSAQETQYF
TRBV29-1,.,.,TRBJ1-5,TGCAGCGTTGGTTCCGGGGTAAATCAGCCCCAGCATTTT,CSVGSGVNQPQHF
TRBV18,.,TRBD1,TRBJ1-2,TGTGCCAGCTCACCTTACAACAGGGGAACTAACTATGGCTACACCTTC,CASSPYNRGTNYGYTF
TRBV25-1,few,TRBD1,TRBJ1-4,TGTGCCAGCGGGGACAGGACATGGACTAATGAAAAACTGTTTTTT,CASGDRTWTNEKLFF
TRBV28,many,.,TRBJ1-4,TGTGCCAGCAGTTTTGAGGGACAAGGCCTTGAAAAACTGTTTTTT,CASSFEGQGLEKLFF
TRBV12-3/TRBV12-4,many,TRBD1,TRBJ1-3,TGTGCCAGCACCCCGGACAGGTATACCCCAAGCTCTGGAAACACCATATATTTT,CASTPDRYTPSSGNTIYF
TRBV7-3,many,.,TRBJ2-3,TGTGCCAGCAGCTTAAGGGTTGGCGGATCCACAGATACGCAGTATTTT,CASSLRVGGSTDTQYF
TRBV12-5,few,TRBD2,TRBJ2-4,TGTGCTAGTGGTTTGACGATTCGTGCGGGAGGAAACATTCAGTACTTC,CASGLTIRAGGNIQYF
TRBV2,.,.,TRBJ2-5,TGTGCCAGCAGTCCGGACAGAGCAGAGACCCAGTACTTC,CASSPDRAETQYF
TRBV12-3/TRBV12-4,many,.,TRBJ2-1,TGTGCCAGCAGTCTCCGGGACTACAATGAGCAGTTCTTC,CASSLRDYNEQFF
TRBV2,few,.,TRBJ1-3,TGTGCCAGCAGTGAAGAGGGACGTGGAAACACCATATATTTT,CASSEEGRGNTIYF
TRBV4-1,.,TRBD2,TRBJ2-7,TGCGCCAGCAGCCATCCGGGGGGAGGAAGGGAGCAGTACTTC,CASSHPGGGREQYF
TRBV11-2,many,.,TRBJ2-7,TGTGCCAGCAGCTTATTTCGGGACCACTACGAGCAGTACTTC,CASSLFRDHYEQYF
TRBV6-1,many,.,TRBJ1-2,TGTGCCAGCAGTACTACCCGAGGGGGGCGCGCCTATGGCTACACCTTC,CASSTTRGGRAYGYTF
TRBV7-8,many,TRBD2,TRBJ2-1,TGTGCCAGCAGCTTAATAGGTCGCGGGAGGTCCAATGAGCAGTTCTTC,CASSLIGRGRSNEQFF
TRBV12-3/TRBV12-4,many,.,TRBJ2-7,TGTGCCAGCAGTTTAGCGCTGGAGTACGAGCAGTACTTC,CASSLALEYEQYF
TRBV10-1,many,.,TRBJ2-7,TGCGCCAGCAGACAACAGGGAGAAGGGCTCGAGCAGTACTTC,CASRQQGEGLEQYF
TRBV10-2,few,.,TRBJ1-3,TGCGCCAGCAGTGAGTCTCGCTCTGGAAACACCATATATTTT,CASSESRSGNTIYF
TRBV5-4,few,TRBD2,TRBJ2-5,TGTGCCAGCAGCCGACTAGCGGTCGAAGAGACCCAGTACTTC,CASSRLAVEETQYF